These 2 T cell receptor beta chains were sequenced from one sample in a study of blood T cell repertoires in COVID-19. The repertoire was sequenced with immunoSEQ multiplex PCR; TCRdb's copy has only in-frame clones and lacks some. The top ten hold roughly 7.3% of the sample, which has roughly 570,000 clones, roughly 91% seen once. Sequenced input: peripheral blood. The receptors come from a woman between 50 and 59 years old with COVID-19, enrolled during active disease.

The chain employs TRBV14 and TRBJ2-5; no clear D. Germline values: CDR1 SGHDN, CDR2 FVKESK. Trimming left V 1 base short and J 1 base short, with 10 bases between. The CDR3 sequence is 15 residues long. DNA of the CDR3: TGTGCCAGCAGCCAAGCTTCCACCGGCCAAGAGACCCAGTACTTC. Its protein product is CASSQASTGQETQYF.

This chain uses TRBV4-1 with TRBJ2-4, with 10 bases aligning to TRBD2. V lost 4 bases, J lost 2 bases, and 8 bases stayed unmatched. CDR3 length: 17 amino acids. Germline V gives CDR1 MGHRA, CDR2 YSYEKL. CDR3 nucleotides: TGCGCCAGCAGCCCAGCGGGGGGGCCAGGCCCCAAAAACATTCAGTACTTC. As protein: CASSPAGGPGPKNIQYF.